This T cell receptor beta chain was recovered during a study of T cells in localized non-small cell lung cancer. Overall study results and limits: Clonality peaked in uninvolved adjacent lung rather than tumor. An association was observed between higher blood T cell density and longer overall survival. Adjacent lung had a median approximately 57 of the 100 largest tumor clones. Heterogeneity stays possible, as sequencing covered only one tumor region.

V dropped 2 bases and J dropped 6; count of bases not matched to a gene: 1. Germline lookup yields CDR1 SGHTA and CDR2 FQGTGA. CDR3 length: 13 amino acids. Using immunoSEQ multiplex PCR, the repertoire was profiled, and TCRdb retains in-frame clones only, with some absent. The profile shows tens of thousands of clones, approximately 90% of them singletons. The table lists this clone with a count of one. Its antigen is unknown. The chain has TRBV7-3 and TRBJ2-3, with 8 nucleotides matching TRBD2. The sequence was collected from a man aged 40 to 70 with stage I lung adenocarcinoma. The specimen comprised peripheral blood, sampled before any cancer treatment. The DNA for the CDR3 is TGTGCCAGCAGCTTAGCGGGAGGCGATACGCAGTATTTT. It specifies CASSLAGGDTQYF.